This T cell receptor beta chain was identified in a study of patients and donors after allogeneic stem cell transplantation. MiXCR, run by TCRdb on the RT-PCR reads, gives a single entry per CDR3 protein. The data hold some 880,000 distinct CDR3 sequences, with approximately 19% observed a single time. This CDR3 has 17 amino acids. CDR1 is LGHDT, CDR2 YNNKEL, per germline (reference sequence). V lost 1 base to trimming and J lost 4 bases; unmatched junction nucleotides: 10. This chain connects TRBV3-1 to TRBJ2-5, with TRBD2 identical over 9 bases. The source of this sequence is a human donor who was either an allogeneic HSCT recipient or a stem cell or donor lymphocyte infusion donor (not recorded which). It is not recorded whose cells these are; they may come from a transplant donor. Input material: blood, either unsorted or a sorted T cell fraction (not recorded which). CDR3 nucleotide sequence: TGTGCCAGCAGCCAAGGTAGCGGGAGAGGAGGTGGAGAGACCCAGTACTTC. Encoded protein: CASSQGSGRGGGETQYF.